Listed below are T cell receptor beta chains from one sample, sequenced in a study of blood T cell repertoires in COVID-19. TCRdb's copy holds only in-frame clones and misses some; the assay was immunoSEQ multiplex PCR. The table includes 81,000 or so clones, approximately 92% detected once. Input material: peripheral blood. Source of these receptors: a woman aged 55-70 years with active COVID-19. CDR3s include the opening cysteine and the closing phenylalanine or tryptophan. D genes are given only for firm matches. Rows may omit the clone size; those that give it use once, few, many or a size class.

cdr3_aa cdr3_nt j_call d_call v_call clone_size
CASSETGLYGYTF TGTGCCAGCAGTGAGACAGGGCTTTATGGCTACACCTTC TRBJ1-2 TRBD1 TRBV6-2/TRBV6-3 -
CAIRSGGGLSNYGYTF TGTGCCATCCGCAGTGGGGGCGGGCTGTCTAACTATGGCTACACCTTC TRBJ1-2 - TRBV10-3 -
CASSQDVRLAGGYEQYF TGTGCCAGCAGCCAAGATGTTAGGCTAGCGGGGGGGTACGAGCAGTACTTC TRBJ2-7 TRBD2 TRBV3-1/TRBV3-2 -
CASSRGLNYGYTF TGTGCCAGTAGTAGAGGGTTAAACTATGGCTACACCTTC TRBJ1-2 - TRBV19 -
CASRDLLAGGYEQYF TGTGCCAGCAGAGACCTTCTAGCGGGAGGCTACGAGCAGTACTTC TRBJ2-7 TRBD2 TRBV27 -
CASRTGTEQETQYF TGTGCCAGCAGGACAGGGACAGAACAAGAGACCCAGTACTTC TRBJ2-5 TRBD1 TRBV28 -
CASSPHDRGGYTF TGCGCCAGCAGCCCACACGACAGGGGTGGCTACACCTTC TRBJ1-2 TRBD1 TRBV5-1 -
CASSYSYRTNTEAFF TGTGCCAGCAGTTACTCGTACAGGACGAACACTGAAGCTTTCTTT TRBJ1-1 - TRBV6-2/TRBV6-3 -
CASSLPGFEKREKNEQFF TGTGCCAGCAGCTTACCAGGCTTCGAGAAGCGGGAGAAGAATGAGCAGTTCTTC TRBJ2-1 TRBD2 TRBV7-9 -
CASSGSGGTISYNEQFF TGTGCCAGCAGCGGTAGCGGGGGGACGATCTCCTACAATGAGCAGTTCTTC TRBJ2-1 TRBD2 TRBV5-5 -
CASSLEGGAPNSPLHF TGTGCCAGCAGCTTAGAAGGCGGAGCCCCTAATTCACCCCTCCACTTT TRBJ1-6 - TRBV7-6 once
CASRRLAGGNEQFF TGTGCCAGTAGGCGACTAGCGGGGGGGAATGAGCAGTTCTTC TRBJ2-1 TRBD2 TRBV19 -
CASSASESRGLNYGYTF TGTGCCAGCAGTGCTTCGGAAAGCAGAGGCCTTAACTATGGCTACACCTTC TRBJ1-2 - TRBV2 -
CASSQAGAGTRGPYEQYF TGTGCCAGCAGCCAGGCCGGGGCGGGCACGAGGGGGCCCTACGAGCAGTACTTC TRBJ2-7 TRBD1 TRBV3-1/TRBV3-2 -
CASSETGQGYGYTF TGTGCCAGCAGTGAAACCGGGCAGGGCTATGGCTACACCTTC TRBJ1-2 - TRBV6-1 -
CASSSRAGATGELFF TGTGCCAGTAGTAGTCGTGCGGGAGCCACCGGGGAGCTGTTTTTT TRBJ2-2 TRBD2 TRBV19 once
CAIRSLSSTDTQYF TGTGCCATCAGGTCACTATCTAGCACAGATACGCAGTATTTT TRBJ2-3 - TRBV10-3 once
CASSRRGRDGREQYF TGTGCCAGCAGCCGTAGGGGCAGGGATGGTCGCGAGCAGTACTTC TRBJ2-7 - TRBV7-2 -
CASSRTVTGYNSPLHF TGTGCCAGCAGCAGAACAGTGACGGGATATAATTCACCCCTCCACTTT TRBJ1-6 - TRBV3-1/TRBV3-2 -
CASSQGRAVGVYGYTF TGCGCCAGCAGCCAAGGGAGGGCTGTTGGGGTTTATGGCTACACCTTC TRBJ1-2 - TRBV4-1 -
CASSPLGNQPQHF TGTGCCAGCAGTCCTCTCGGCAATCAGCCCCAGCATTTT TRBJ1-5 - TRBV28 -
CASSPDQGIATEAFF TGTGCCAGCAGCCCGGATCAGGGGATCGCCACTGAAGCTTTCTTT TRBJ1-1 - TRBV5-4 -
CASSLGAGTQYF TGTGCCAGCAGCTTAGGGGCGGGGACGCAGTATTTT TRBJ2-3 - TRBV11-2 -
CASSLGPPTSAYTDTQYF TGTGCCAGCAGCTTAGGACCCCCTACTAGCGCCTACACAGATACGCAGTATTTT TRBJ2-3 TRBD2 TRBV7-2 -
CASSTDRTRETQYF TGTGCCAGCAGTACAGACAGGACCCGGGAGACCCAGTACTTC TRBJ2-5 - TRBV6-5 -
CASIQTGGYNSPLHF TGTGCCAGCATCCAGACAGGGGGCTATAATTCACCCCTCCACTTT TRBJ1-6 TRBD1 TRBV2 -
CASSQGGRKETQYF TGTGCCAGCAGCCAAGGCGGGAGAAAAGAGACCCAGTACTTC TRBJ2-5 TRBD2 TRBV5-6 once
CASSLAGGDTGELFF TGTGCCAGCAGCTTAGCAGGGGGGGACACCGGGGAGCTGTTTTTT TRBJ2-2 - TRBV7-2 -
CASERGLQGNQPQHF TGTGCCAGTGAAAGGGGGCTTCAGGGCAATCAGCCCCAGCATTTT TRBJ1-5 TRBD1 TRBV19 -
CASKKGVSAFF TGTGCCAGCAAGAAAGGGGTTTCGGCTTTCTTT TRBJ1-1 - TRBV6-5 medium-sized
CASRSLLLDRGNQPQHF TGTGCCAGCAGGTCTCTTTTATTGGACAGGGGTAATCAGCCCCAGCATTTT TRBJ1-5 TRBD1 TRBV27 -
CASSRRDRDNSPLHF TGTGCCAGCAGCCGACGAGACAGGGATAATTCACCCCTCCACTTT TRBJ1-6 TRBD1 TRBV28 -
CASRPAGYGGELFF TGTGCCAGCCGCCCCGCGGGTTACGGCGGGGAGCTGTTTTTT TRBJ2-2 - TRBV19 -
CASSLRGMNTEAFF TGCGCCAGCAGCTTGAGGGGAATGAACACTGAAGCTTTCTTT TRBJ1-1 - TRBV5-1 -
CASSEANRGNQPQHF TGTGCCAGCAGTGAAGCGAACAGGGGAAACCAGCCCCAGCATTTT TRBJ1-5 TRBD1 TRBV2 once
CASSRDRSTDTQYF TGTGCCAGCAGTCGGGACAGGAGCACAGATACGCAGTATTTT TRBJ2-3 TRBD1 TRBV7-2 -
CASSLGGQDSQPQHF TGTGCCAGCAGCTTAGGGGGACAAGACTCACAGCCCCAGCATTTT TRBJ1-5 - TRBV7-2 once
CASSQEVGGTEAFF TGTGCCAGCAGCCAAGAAGTCGGGGGCACTGAAGCTTTCTTT TRBJ1-1 - TRBV3-1/TRBV3-2 -
CASSPRTGSNYGYTF TGTGCCAGCAGTCCACGGACAGGGTCTAACTATGGCTACACCTTC TRBJ1-2 TRBD1 TRBV27 -
CASSLGGGTEAFF TGTGCCAGCAGCTTAGGAGGGGGCACTGAAGCTTTCTTT TRBJ1-1 - TRBV7-9 -
CASSPSQGGTEAFF TGTGCCAGCAGCCCCTCCCAGGGTGGCACTGAAGCTTTCTTT TRBJ1-1 - TRBV11-3 few
CASSFRQGVRIFYEQYF TGTGCCAGCAGTTTTCGGCAGGGGGTAAGGATCTTTTACGAGCAGTACTTC TRBJ2-7 TRBD1 TRBV28 -
CASSWDRGDTIYF TGCGCCAGCAGCTGGGACAGGGGGGACACCATATATTTT TRBJ1-3 TRBD1 TRBV5-1 -
CASSLEVGRPAFDTQYF TGTGCCAGCAGCTTAGAAGTGGGCAGGCCGGCGTTCGATACGCAGTATTTT TRBJ2-3 - TRBV7-6 -
CASSHPVSGRRGVTGELFF TGCGCCAGCAGCCACCCAGTCAGCGGGAGGAGAGGTGTTACCGGGGAGCTGTTTTTT TRBJ2-2 TRBD2 TRBV4-1 -
CASNGQRNEKLFF TGTGCCAGTAACGGACAGAGAAATGAAAAACTGTTTTTT TRBJ1-4 - TRBV19 once
CASSLGRYRGRPPMDIQYF TGTGCCAGCAGCTTAGGCAGATACAGGGGCAGGCCCCCAATGGACATTCAGTACTTC TRBJ2-4 TRBD1 TRBV13 -
CAWGRLAGTGELFF TGTGCCTGGGGACGACTAGCGGGCACCGGGGAGCTGTTTTTT TRBJ2-2 TRBD2 TRBV30 -
CASSQDRDSPLHF TGCGCCAGCAGCCAAGATCGAGATTCACCCCTCCACTTT TRBJ1-6 - TRBV4-3 -
CASSLQRGANTGELFF TGTGCCAGCAGCTTGCAGCGGGGGGCGAACACCGGGGAGCTGTTTTTT TRBJ2-2 TRBD2 TRBV5-4 -
CSVETGYEQYF TGCAGCGTTGAAACAGGGTACGAGCAGTACTTC TRBJ2-7 - TRBV29-1 -
CASSLRVSPGNTIYF TGTGCCAGCAGTCTCCGAGTCTCGCCTGGAAACACCATATATTTT TRBJ1-3 - TRBV7-2 -
CAAKGAGGLGYNEQFF TGTGCCGCGAAGGGGGCGGGAGGGCTGGGTTACAATGAGCAGTTCTTC TRBJ2-1 TRBD2 TRBV28 -
CASSQDRVGGYYGYTF TGCGCCAGCAGCCAAGATCGAGTAGGGGGCTACTATGGCTACACCTTC TRBJ1-2 TRBD1 TRBV4-3 -
CASSLDRGTGTEAFF TGCGCCAGCAGCTTAGACAGGGGTACGGGCACTGAAGCTTTCTTT TRBJ1-1 TRBD1 TRBV5-1 -
CATSDPTRGGANYGYTF TGTGCCACCAGTGATCCGACGAGGGGGGGCGCCAACTATGGCTACACCTTC TRBJ1-2 - TRBV24-1 -
CASSLGYQRDNEQYF TGCGCCAGCAGCTTGGGGTACCAGCGGGATAATGAGCAGTACTTC TRBJ2-7 TRBD2 TRBV5-1 -